These 30 T cell receptor beta chains share one sample of origin, sequenced in a study of T cell responses to AZD1222 COVID-19 vaccine. Sequenced by immunoSEQ multiplex PCR; TCRdb stores in-frame clones only, minus some. The data show approximately 150,000 clones, with around 93% seen just once and 3.5% to 4% held by the top ten. Here the sequenced sample was peripheral blood, taken 28 days after the second AZD1222 dose. These receptor sequences come from an adult who received the AZD1222 COVID-19 vaccine.

This sequence joins TRBV30 and TRBJ2-7; D is unclear. The CDR3 is made up of 15 amino acids. V lost 0 bases and J 3 bases, leaving 15 bases between the germline ends. Germline CDR1 reads GTSNPN; CDR2 reads SVGIG (reference sequence). In nucleotides, the CDR3 is TGTGCCTGGAGTGTACCACCGGACGGAGACTACGAGCAGTACTTC. Its translation: CAWSVPPDGDYEQYF.

J is TRBJ1-2 and V is TRBV6-4; 7 bases match TRBD1. Trimming cost V 1 base and J 4 bases; bases outside gene matches: 3. This CDR3 is built from 14 residues. Germline CDR1 and CDR2: MRHNA and SNTAGT. CDR3: CASSDWAGGYGYTF. The CDR3 region has the DNA TGTGCCAGCAGTGACTGGGCAGGGGGCTATGGCTACACCTTC.

This chain links TRBV5-3 with TRBJ1-5, with 9 bases identical to TRBD1. TRBV5-3 is filed as an ORF, its function uncertain. The CDR3 extends over 15 amino acids. Trimming at V came to 3 bases and at J to 3 bases, leaving 4 bases not matched to a gene. Here the CDR3 DNA reads TGTGCCAGAAGCTCCCGGGACAGGGTCAATCAGCCCCAGCATTTT. Encoded protein: CARSSRDRVNQPQHF.

V is TRBV7-2 and J is TRBJ2-7; D is undetermined. The CDR3 covers 12 residues. Trimming shortened V by 2 bases and J by 3 bases, and 5 bases separated the two germline ends. Germline CDR1 reads SGHTA; CDR2 reads FQGNSA. CDR3: CASSLTIYEQYF. The CDR3 coding sequence is TGTGCCAGCAGCTTAACCATCTACGAGCAGTACTTC.

V is TRBV7-9 and J is TRBJ2-3; 7 bases fit TRBD1. Germline CDR1 is SEHNR and CDR2 is FQNEAQ (reference sequence). The CDR3 length is 16 residues. V shed 1 base, J shed 1 base, and the junction held 5 bases outside the gene matches. The CDR3 region has the DNA TGTGCCAGCAGCTTAGGGGCAGGGACAGGCACAGATACGCAGTATTTT. It is translated as CASSLGAGTGTDTQYF.

Comment on this clone: The same CDR3 is also encoded by other DNA sequences in this sample. This chain joins TRBV6-4 and TRBJ2-3; TRBD1 might be the D (5 bases). The V and J ends lost 4 bases and 3 bases respectively, with 8 bases between them. The germline V gene has CDR1 MRHNA and CDR2 SNTAGT. The CDR3 is made up of 13 amino acids. The CDR3 coding sequence is TGTGCCAGCAGTGCCTCAGGGACAGATACGCAGTATTTT. Residues: CASSASGTDTQYF.

The gene calls are TRBV29-1 and TRBJ2-2; TRBD2 aligns across 10 bases. V was pared by 7 bases and J by 5 bases, with 1 base of the junction left unmatched. The CDR3 length is 12 residues. In germline, CDR1 is SQVTM, CDR2 ANQGSEA. CDR3 protein: CSGGLATGELFF. As DNA, the CDR3 is TGCAGCGGGGGACTAGCGACCGGGGAGCTGTTTTTT.

The chain carries TRBV6-5 and TRBJ1-3, with D hard to call. Deletions cut 4 bases from V and 5 bases from J, with 9 bases between. This CDR3 is built from 13 residues. Germline CDR1 reads MNHEY; CDR2 reads SVGAGI. The CDR3 sequence: CASSSDIRNTIYF. The CDR3 DNA reads TGTGCCAGCAGTTCCGATATTCGAAACACCATATATTTT.

The rearrangement uses TRBV12-5 and TRBJ2-5, with D possibly matching TRBD2 (6 bases). V dropped 4 bases and J dropped 5 bases, with 14 bases sitting between them. This CDR3 comprises 14 residues. Germline CDR1 is LGHNT and CDR2 is FRNRAP. The CDR3 sequence: CASGSPGGFETQYF. CDR3 DNA sequence: TGTGCTAGTGGTTCCCCCGGGGGATTTGAGACCCAGTACTTC.

The chain links TRBV6-5 to TRBJ1-1, with 9 positions matching TRBD1. Germline V CDR1 and CDR2: MNHEY, SVGAGI. The junction had 0 bases not matched to a gene; V was cut back by 0 bases and J by 1 base. CDR3 length: 15 amino acids. CDR3 loop: CASSYSGQGNTEAFF. The CDR3 coding sequence is TGTGCCAGCAGTTACTCGGGACAGGGGAACACTGAAGCTTTCTTT.

The chain couples TRBV29-1 to TRBJ2-1; D may correspond to TRBD1 or TRBD2 (5 bases each). Trimming shortened V by 4 bases and J by 1 base, and 8 bases separated the two germline ends. The V gene's germline CDR1 is SQVTM and CDR2 ANQGSEA. The CDR3 is 13 residues long. Here the CDR3 reads CSVGGVSYNEQFF. In DNA form, the CDR3 reads TGCAGCGTTGGAGGGGTTTCCTACAATGAGCAGTTCTTC.

The chain recombines TRBV7-2 with TRBJ2-5; D is undetermined. The V end lost 6 bases, the J end lost 5 bases, and 16 bases lay between the germline ends. CDR3 length: 14 amino acids. Germline CDR1 SGHTA, CDR2 FQGNSA. For the CDR3, the DNA is TGTGCCAGCAGTGGTAGCCGGACCGGGGAGACCCAGTACTTC. Its protein is CASSGSRTGETQYF.

This clone appeared a few times. V gene TRBV7-9 combines with J gene TRBJ1-3; weak D call: TRBD1 (5 bases). This CDR3 region has 15 residues. V was pared by 4 bases and J by 0 bases, with 10 bases between. The V gene's germline CDR1 is SEHNR and CDR2 FQNEAQ (reference sequence). The CDR3 region has the DNA TGTGCCAGCAGCTCCGCGGGGGGCTCTGGAAACACCATATATTTT. It codes for CASSSAGGSGNTIYF.

The V call is TRBV3-1 (or the pseudogene TRBV3-2), the J call TRBJ1-5; no reliable D call. Germline-derived CDR1 and CDR2 are LGHDT and YNNKEL (reference sequence). The CDR3 is made up of 14 amino acids. V lost 1 base and J 6 bases, leaving 10 bases between the germline ends. The CDR3 here is CASSQGAGLQPQHF. The CDR3 DNA reads as TGTGCCAGCAGCCAAGGGGCCGGGCTTCAGCCCCAGCATTTT.

The chain carries TRBV3-1 (or the pseudogene TRBV3-2) and TRBJ1-2; TRBD1 matches 10 bases. Germline CDR1 is LGHDT and CDR2 is YNNKEL (reference sequence). There are 17 residues in the CDR3. The V and J ends lost 4 bases and 5 bases, in that order; junction bases with no gene match: 13. The CDR3 loop reads CASSLSGQGRLEYGYTF. The CDR3 coding sequence is TGTGCCAGCAGCCTCTCGGGACAGGGGCGTCTAGAGTATGGCTACACCTTC.

The chain carries TRBV3-1 (or the pseudogene TRBV3-2) and TRBJ2-5; D is tentatively TRBD1 or TRBD2 (5 bases each). CDR1 LGHDT and CDR2 YNNKEL come from the germline V gene (reference sequence). The CDR3 is 15 amino acids. Trimming cost V 0 bases and J 1 base, with 9 bases left between them. The CDR3 sequence is CASSQDGAGQETQYF. In DNA form, the CDR3 reads TGTGCCAGCAGCCAAGACGGGGCGGGCCAAGAGACCCAGTACTTC.

This clone has a single count. In nucleotides, the CDR3 is TGTGCCAGCAGCTTGGAGTTCAACCAGCCCCAGCATTTT. This codes for CASSLEFNQPQHF. The V and J genes are TRBV7-2 and TRBJ1-5; D is uncertain. Trimming cost V 3 bases and J 7 bases, with 10 bases left between them. This CDR3 has 13 amino acids. Germline CDR1 reads SGHTA; CDR2 reads FQGNSA.

The DNA for the CDR3 is TGTGCCAGCAGCCAAACCCCGGCGTCTAGCGGAACTAGCACAGATACGCAGTATTTT. It is translated as CASSQTPASSGTSTDTQYF. The J gene is TRBJ2-3, the V gene TRBV4-2; 7 nucleotides agree with TRBD2. CDR3 size: 19 residues. V was clipped by 2 bases and J by 0 bases; unmatched bases: 14. Germline assignment: CDR1 LGHNA and CDR2 YNFKEQ.

Only a few counts were recorded for this clone. This rearrangement joins TRBV19 to TRBJ1-2; a possible D gene is TRBD1 (6 bases). Germline-derived CDR1 and CDR2 are LNHDA and SQIVND (reference sequence). This CDR3 has 14 residues. The V end lost 8 bases, the J end lost 6 bases, and 19 bases lay between the germline ends. The CDR3 loop is CASGGPTDGHGYTF. CDR3 bases: TGTGCCAGTGGGGGGCCGACGGACGGTCATGGCTACACCTTC.

V and J are TRBV24-1 and TRBJ2-3; perhaps TRBD2 as D (6 bases). Trimming cost V 10 bases and J 0 bases, with 13 bases left between them. Germline V lookup: CDR1 KGHDR, CDR2 SFDVKD. CDR3 length: 14 residues. DNA for the CDR3: TGTGCCACTTCTTTAGCGGAAAGCACAGATACGCAGTATTTT. Translated: CATSLAESTDTQYF.

The rearrangement uses TRBV20-1 and TRBJ2-7, with a tentative D call TRBD1 (5 bases). There are 11 residues in the CDR3. V was clipped by 4 bases and J by 4 bases, with 8 bases between them. Looked up from germline, CDR1 is DFQATT and CDR2 is SNEGSKA (reference sequence). CDR3 sequence: CSAIQGYEQYF. The CDR3 DNA sequence: TGCAGTGCTATTCAGGGTTACGAGCAGTACTTC.

CDR3 residues: CASSLVPWTGLSYNEQFF. In DNA, the CDR3 is TGTGCCAGCAGCTTAGTCCCCTGGACAGGGCTCTCCTACAATGAGCAGTTCTTC. The genes are TRBV11-3 and TRBJ2-1, with 8 bases lining up with TRBD1. The CDR3 runs 18 residues. The germline gives CDR1 SGHNT, CDR2 YENEEA. The V and J ends lost 1 base and 0 bases, in that order; junction bases with no gene match: 8. The full variable domain, in which reference TRBV11-3 and TRBJ2-1 provide the parts outside the CDR3, is EAGVVQSPRYKIIEKKQPVAFWCNPISGHNTLYWYLQNLGQGPELLIRYENEEAVDDSQLPKDRFSAERLKGVDSTLKIQPAELGDSAVYLCASSLVPWTGLSYNEQFFGPGTRLTVL.

The genes are TRBV29-1 and TRBJ2-7; 8 nucleotides match TRBD1. V shed 4 bases, J shed 7 bases, and the junction held 6 bases outside the gene matches. Germline CDR1 and CDR2: SQVTM and ANQGSEA. The CDR3 has 12 amino acids. The CDR3 DNA sequence: TGCAGCGTTGCGCAGGGGGCAGGGGAGCAGTACTTC. Translating gives CSVAQGAGEQYF.

The DNA of the CDR3 is TGCGCCAGCAGCCCGGATTTGATGAACACTGAAGCTTTCTTT. Its protein product is CASSPDLMNTEAFF. The J gene is TRBJ1-1, the V gene TRBV5-1; no clear D. This CDR3 spans 14 amino acids. The V and J ends lost 4 bases and 0 bases respectively, with 10 bases between them. The germline V gene encodes CDR1 SGHRS and CDR2 YFSETQ.

The chain combines TRBV7-2 with TRBJ2-7, with 7 nucleotides matching TRBD2. Germline CDR1 is SGHTA and CDR2 is FQGNSA. The CDR3 is 16 amino acids. Losses at the gene ends were 0 bases for V and 0 bases for J; bases not matched to a gene: 5. This CDR3 is CASSLAGGSPSYEQYF. The CDR3 DNA sequence: TGTGCCAGCAGCTTAGCGGGGGGGAGCCCCTCCTACGAGCAGTACTTC.

The rearrangement links TRBV6-6 to TRBJ1-4; no firm D call. Trimming shortened V by 5 bases and J by 4 bases, and 11 bases separated the two germline ends. This CDR3 spans 14 amino acids. Germline CDR1 is MNHNY and CDR2 is SVGAGI (reference sequence). The CDR3 DNA sequence: TGTGCCAGCAGTGGACCGCCCGATAATGAAAAACTGTTTTTT. It is translated as CASSGPPDNEKLFF.

This chain uses TRBV27 with TRBJ1-4; the D is unclear. Germline values: CDR1 MNHEY, CDR2 SMNVEV (reference sequence). The CDR3 sequence is 14 residues long. The V and J ends lost 2 bases and 8 bases respectively, with 12 bases between them. In DNA form, the CDR3 reads TGTGCCAGCAGTTTAGTCGGGAGGAGGGAAAAACTGTTTTTT. Its protein product is CASSLVGRREKLFF.

This clone showed up just a few times. The rearrangement links TRBV19 to TRBJ1-5; 9 positions match TRBD1. The CDR3 is made up of 13 amino acids. The germline V gene has CDR1 LNHDA and CDR2 SQIVND (reference sequence). Germline trimming cut 6 bases from V and 7 bases from J; bases unmatched to any gene: 4. Here the CDR3 DNA reads TGTGCCAGTAGAGGACAGGGGAACCAGCCCCAGCATTTT. It is translated as CASRGQGNQPQHF.

This chain links TRBV5-4 with TRBJ2-1; the D gene is possibly TRBD1 (5 bases). The length of the CDR3 is 16 residues. The germline V and J ends were trimmed by 2 bases and 6 bases, with 18 bases remaining between them. CDR1 and CDR2 (germline): SGHNT, YYREEE (reference sequence). CDR3: CASSFGRVNPTNEQFF. The DNA of the CDR3 is TGTGCCAGCAGCTTCGGCAGGGTAAATCCGACCAATGAGCAGTTCTTC.

V is TRBV30 and J is TRBJ2-1; 9 positions match TRBD2. Germline V gene sequence: CDR1 GTSNPN, CDR2 SVGIG (reference sequence). The trim removed 4 bases at V and 3 bases at J, leaving 7 bases unmatched. The length of the CDR3 is 15 residues. CDR3 sequence: CAWIWGGGVYNEQFF. Here the CDR3 DNA reads TGTGCCTGGATTTGGGGCGGGGGGGTCTACAATGAGCAGTTCTTC. Drawing the rest from reference TRBV30 and TRBJ2-1, the complete variable domain is SQTIHQWPATLVQPVGSPLSLECTVEGTSNPNLYWYRQAAGRGLQLLFYSVGIGQISSEVPQNLSASRPQDRQFILSSKKLLLSDSGFYLCAWIWGGGVYNEQFFGPGTRLTVL.